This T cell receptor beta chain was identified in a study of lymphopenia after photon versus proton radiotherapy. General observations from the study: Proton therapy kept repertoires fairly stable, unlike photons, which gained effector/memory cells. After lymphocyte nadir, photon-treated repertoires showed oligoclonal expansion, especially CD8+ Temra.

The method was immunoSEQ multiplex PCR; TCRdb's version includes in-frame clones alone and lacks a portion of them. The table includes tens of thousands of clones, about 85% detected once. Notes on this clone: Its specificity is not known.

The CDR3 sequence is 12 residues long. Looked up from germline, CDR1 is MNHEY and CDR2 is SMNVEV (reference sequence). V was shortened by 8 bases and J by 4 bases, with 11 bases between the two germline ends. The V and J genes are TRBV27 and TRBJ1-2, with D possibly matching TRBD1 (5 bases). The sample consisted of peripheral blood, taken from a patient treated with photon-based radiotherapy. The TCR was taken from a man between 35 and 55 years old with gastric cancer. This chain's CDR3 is CASGQGTYGYTF. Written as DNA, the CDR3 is TGTGCCAGCGGGCAGGGCACCTATGGCTACACCTTC.